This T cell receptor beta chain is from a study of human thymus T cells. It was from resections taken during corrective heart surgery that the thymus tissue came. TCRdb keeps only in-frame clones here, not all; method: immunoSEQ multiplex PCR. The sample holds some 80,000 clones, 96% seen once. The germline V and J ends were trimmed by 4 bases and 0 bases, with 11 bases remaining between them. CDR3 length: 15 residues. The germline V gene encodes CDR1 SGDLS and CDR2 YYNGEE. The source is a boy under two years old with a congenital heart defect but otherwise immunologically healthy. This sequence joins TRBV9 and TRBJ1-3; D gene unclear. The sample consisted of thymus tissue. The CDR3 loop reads CASSPRPGSGNTIYF. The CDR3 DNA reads TGTGCCAGCAGCCCCCGGCCCGGCTCTGGAAACACCATATATTTT.